This T cell receptor beta chain emerged from a study of patients and donors after allogeneic stem cell transplantation (dated by TCRdb to about 2020). A few counts support this clonotype. This receptor's antigen is unknown. No much larger clone exists at a distance of one base, and base qualities are not known. The germline V gene provides CDR1 MNHEY and CDR2 SVGEGT. The CDR3 measures 14 amino acids from cysteine to phenylalanine. The only DNA kept is the CDR3, 42 bases in frame from the first base. V is pared back by 8 bases and J by 0 bases, with 11 bases lying between the germline termini. The protocol used for the library was RT-PCR. Data came from a NextSeq 550. Starting from the raw public reads, TCRdb applied fastp trimming at Q25, assembled clones with MiXCR and retained in-frame beta chains. Rows with one shared CDR3 protein collapse into an entry with the most common genes and DNA. Within this sample are around 160,000 distinct CDR3 sequences, with 25% to 35% of them counted one time only. The ten largest clones take up roughly 3.2% of the sample.

The sequence came from a human donor who was either an allogeneic HSCT recipient or a stem cell or donor lymphocyte infusion donor (not recorded which). It is not recorded whose cells these are; they may come from a transplant donor. The chain is encoded by TRBV6-2 or TRBV6-3 joined to TRBJ1-5; confidence is insufficient to name the D gene. The sequenced sample was blood, either unsorted or a sorted T cell fraction (not recorded which). The DNA sequence reads TGTGCCAGCTGGAACGGCTATAGCAATCAGCCCCAGCATTTT. It specifies CASWNGYSNQPQHF.